A selection of T cell receptor beta chains follows, all from one sample in a study of T cell changes during pregnancy in multiple sclerosis. Only in-frame clones appear in the TCRdb table, and some are missing; sequencing was by immunoSEQ multiplex PCR. Among some 79,000 clones listed, 75% to 95% were seen once. The sequencing used CD4+ T cells from peripheral blood mononuclear cells, collected in the second trimester of pregnancy. The receptors shown here come from a female donor with multiple sclerosis, enrolled in a pregnancy study. Each CDR3 is given with its conserved first and last residue. The D gene is left open where the match is weak. Clone size, where shown, is once, few, many, or a class for clones that have expanded.

>TRBJ1-2|TRBV5-4|-|-
CASSPQTGPFYGYTF
TGTGCCAGCAGCCCCCAGACAGGCCCTTTTTATGGCTACACCTTC
>TRBJ1-6|TRBV19|-|-
CASSLRNSPLHF
TGTGCCAGTAGTCTCCGGAATTCACCCCTCCACTTT
>TRBJ1-1|TRBV5-1|-|-
CASGPISNTEAFF
TGCGCCAGCGGCCCCATTTCGAACACTGAAGCTTTCTTT
>TRBJ2-5|TRBV5-1|TRBD2|-
CASSLAGLAGGGQETQYF
TGCGCCAGCAGCTTGGCGGGGTTGGCGGGAGGTGGCCAAGAGACCCAGTACTTC
>TRBJ2-6|TRBV28|-|-
CASREVSGANVLTF
TGTGCCAGCAGGGAGGTCTCTGGGGCCAACGTCCTGACTTTC
>TRBJ1-1|TRBV7-2|TRBD1|once
CASSLPDRGGTEAFF
TGTGCCAGCAGCTTACCCGACAGGGGAGGGACTGAAGCTTTCTTT
>TRBJ1-1|TRBV9|-|-
CASSVDPQGSMRTEAFF
TGTGCCAGCAGCGTAGACCCCCAGGGAAGTATGAGAACTGAAGCTTTCTTT
>TRBJ1-4|TRBV6-1|TRBD1|-
CASNPDRGGEKLFF
TGTGCCAGCAACCCGGACAGGGGTGGAGAAAAACTGTTTTTT
>TRBJ2-7|TRBV9|-|-
CASSVVSGAREQYF
TGTGCCAGCAGCGTGGTGAGTGGGGCGCGGGAGCAGTACTTC
>TRBJ2-1|TRBV7-3|TRBD2|once
CASSSTGTSGRNEQFF
TGTGCCAGCAGTTCCACCGGGACTAGCGGGAGAAATGAGCAGTTCTTC
>TRBJ2-1|TRBV4-1|TRBD2|-
CASSQDRPAGGRPSSYNEQFF
TGCGCCAGCAGCCAAGATCGCCCAGCGGGAGGCCGACCGAGCTCCTACAATGAGCAGTTCTTC
>TRBJ2-1|TRBV7-3|TRBD1|once
CASSFRGHNEQFF
TGTGCCAGCAGCTTCAGGGGGCACAATGAGCAGTTCTTC